A single sample is the source of the 20 T cell receptor beta chains below, sequenced in a study of blood T cell repertoires in COVID-19. Assay used: immunoSEQ multiplex PCR; TCRdb lists only in-frame clones, some missing. This table holds approximately 200,000 clones, roughly 87% found once. The sequenced sample consisted of PBMCs or T cells enriched from blood (not recorded which). The source is a woman in her 30s who had recovered from COVID-19.

This clone was found a few times. The chain recombines TRBV24-1 with TRBJ1-1, with a weak D call TRBD1 (5 bases). Trimming cost V 9 bases and J 7 bases, with 11 bases left between them. The V gene's germline CDR1 is KGHDR and CDR2 SFDVKD. The CDR3 extends over 11 amino acids. CDR3 DNA: TGTGCCACCCGGGGGGATGGTGAAGCTTTCTTT. Translating it yields CATRGDGEAFF.

The J gene is TRBJ1-5, the V gene TRBV7-8; TRBD1 matches at 10 bases. The CDR3 length is 13 residues. Looked up from germline, CDR1 is SGHVS and CDR2 is FQNEAQ. V was pared by 2 bases and J by 16 bases, with 8 bases of the junction left unmatched. Here the CDR3 reads CASSLSGTGETHF. The CDR3 coding sequence is TGTGCCAGCAGCTTAAGCGGGACAGGGGAGACACATTTT.

This clone was observed once. This chain joins TRBV10-2 and TRBJ2-3; D possibly corresponds to TRBD2 (5 bases). The length of the CDR3 is 13 residues. CDR1 WSHSY and CDR2 SAAADI come from the germline V gene. V was pared by 8 bases and J by 2 bases, with 11 bases between. CDR3 protein: CASGRGLTDTQYF. CDR3 sequence (DNA): TGCGCCAGCGGGCGCGGGCTCACAGATACGCAGTATTTT.

The V and J genes are TRBV6-5 and TRBJ1-3, with D uncertain. This CDR3 spans 14 amino acids. Trimming shortened V by 2 bases and J by 8 bases, and 13 bases separated the two germline ends. Germline-derived CDR1 and CDR2 are MNHEY and SVGAGI. CDR3 amino acids: CASSYHRAADTIYF. The CDR3 DNA follows: TGTGCCAGCAGTTACCATCGAGCGGCAGACACCATATATTTT.

The chain is built from TRBV28 and TRBJ1-4, with 9 nucleotides matching TRBD1. J gave up 2 bases and V 4 bases, and 11 bases lay outside the gene matches. Looked up from germline, CDR1 is MDHEN and CDR2 is SYDVKM. The CDR3 totals 18 residues. For the CDR3, the DNA is TGTGCCAGCAGTTCCTTACGGGACAGGGAGAAGACTAATGAAAAACTGTTTTTT. Residues: CASSSLRDREKTNEKLFF.

This chain links TRBV27 with TRBJ2-3; tentatively, D is TRBD2 (5 bases). V was cut by 6 bases and J by 5 bases, with 18 bases left in between. The CDR3 loop spans 15 amino acids. Germline CDR1 is MNHEY and CDR2 is SMNVEV (reference sequence). The CDR3 here is CASRSVAPPGDTQYF. The CDR3 nucleotides read TGTGCCAGCAGATCCGTAGCGCCTCCCGGAGATACGCAGTATTTT.

This clone occurred many times. The rearrangement uses TRBV5-1 and TRBJ2-7; D gene ambiguous. The V and J ends lost 4 bases and 0 bases respectively, with 11 bases between them. The CDR3 runs to 14 residues. CDR1 and CDR2 from the germline V gene are SGHRS and YFSETQ. This chain's CDR3 is CASSPTRNSYEQYF. The CDR3 DNA reads TGCGCCAGCAGCCCGACACGGAACTCCTACGAGCAGTACTTC.

The J gene is TRBJ1-1, the V gene TRBV12-3 or TRBV12-4, with D uncertain. CDR3 length equals 11 residues. Trimming took 8 bases from V and 8 from J, leaving 12 bases between them. The CDR3 bases are TGTGCCAGCTGGTACGGGTACGAAGCTTTCTTT. Protein: CASWYGYEAFF.

The chain is built from TRBV10-3 and TRBJ2-7, with 9 bases that match TRBD1. Germline CDR1 ENHRY, CDR2 SYGVKD. Trimming at V came to 5 bases and at J to 5 bases, leaving 7 bases not matched to a gene. CDR3 length equals 14 residues. CDR3 bases: TGTGCCATCAGTCGACAGGGGGGAGGCGACGAGCAGTACTTC. Protein sequence: CAISRQGGGDEQYF.

The V and J genes are TRBV29-1 and TRBJ2-2; 8 bases agree with TRBD1. The CDR3 extends over 13 amino acids. V gave up 6 bases and J gave up 7 bases; unmatched junction bases: 7. Germline V lookup: CDR1 SQVTM, CDR2 ANQGSEA. CDR3 sequence reads: CSVSRGQSGELFF. CDR3 coding DNA: TGCAGCGTATCCAGGGGGCAAAGCGGGGAGCTGTTTTTT.

This sequence joins TRBV5-1 and TRBJ1-3; D is unclear. The V gene lost 0 bases and the J gene lost 0 bases, with 10 bases spanning the gap. The CDR3 spans 16 residues. Germline CDR1 and CDR2: SGHRS and YFSETQ. This chain's CDR3 is CASSLGQPSSGNTIYF. DNA for the CDR3: TGCGCCAGCAGCTTGGGCCAGCCTAGCTCTGGAAACACCATATATTTT.

The CDR3 is CASSPGTGSINAFF. CDR3 nucleotide sequence: TGTGCCAGCAGTCCGGGGACAGGGTCGATCAACGCTTTCTTT. The rearrangement links TRBV27 to TRBJ1-1; TRBD1 aligns across 9 bases. CDR1 is MNHEY, CDR2 SMNVEV, per germline (reference sequence). Unmatched junction bases numbered 12, after V lost 5 bases and J lost 11 bases. CDR3 length equals 14 residues.

The V and J genes are TRBV27 and TRBJ2-3; 8 bases map to TRBD1. After removal of 4 bases from V and 0 bases from J, the junction contained 12 bases not matched to a gene. The CDR3 extends over 18 amino acids. CDR1 MNHEY and CDR2 SMNVEV come from the germline V gene (reference sequence). The CDR3 region has the DNA TGTGCCAGCAGTTATCGGGACAGGAGTGTATTCAGCACAGATACGCAGTATTTT. Translation: CASSYRDRSVFSTDTQYF.

This chain joins TRBV27 and TRBJ1-1; D might be TRBD1 (5 bases). Germline CDR1 and CDR2: MNHEY and SMNVEV (reference sequence). This CDR3 is built from 15 residues. V was clipped by 8 bases and J by 1 base, with 17 bases between them. CDR3 in amino acids: CASVQLGVTNTEAFF. In nucleotides, the CDR3 is TGTGCCAGCGTTCAATTAGGGGTAACGAACACTGAAGCTTTCTTT.

The genes are TRBV5-1 and TRBJ2-1, with TRBD1 matching 12 bases. J lost 6 bases, V lost 4 bases, and 5 bases had no gene match. Germline V gene lookup returns CDR1 SGHRS and CDR2 YFSETQ. The CDR3 runs 15 residues. In nucleotides, the CDR3 is TGCGCCAGCAGCGGAGGGACAGGGGGCGGCAATGAGCAGTTCTTC. As protein: CASSGGTGGGNEQFF.

The rearrangement joins TRBV20-1 to TRBJ2-1; unclear D gene. Trimming shortened V by 3 bases and J by 7 bases, and 7 bases separated the two germline ends. The CDR3 covers 11 residues. Germline CDR1 is DFQATT and CDR2 is SNEGSKA (reference sequence). The CDR3 DNA follows: TGCAGTGCTAGCCCCGAGAATGAGCAGTTCTTC. It translates to CSASPENEQFF.

This chain uses TRBV4-2 with TRBJ1-4; D unclear. Germline-derived CDR1 and CDR2 are LGHNA and YNFKEQ. V was clipped by 1 base and J by 5 bases, with 2 bases between them. The CDR3 consists of 12 residues. The CDR3 DNA follows: TGTGCCAGCAGCCAAGCGAATGAAAAACTGTTTTTT. Translation gives CASSQANEKLFF.

The rearrangement links TRBV5-1 to TRBJ2-7, with D perhaps matching TRBD2 (5 bases). Germline V gene data show CDR1 as SGHRS and CDR2 as YFSETQ. The CDR3 is 14 residues long. Trimming cost V 0 bases and J 7 bases, with 14 bases left between them. CDR3 sequence reads: CASSLGPGSGEQYF. The CDR3 nucleotides are TGCGCCAGCAGCTTGGGCCCGGGATCGGGGGAGCAGTACTTC.

The chain joins TRBV3-1 (or the pseudogene TRBV3-2) to TRBJ1-2; no reliable D call. The V end was cut by 3 bases, the J end by 2 bases, with 13 bases between. The CDR3 contains 15 residues. The V gene's germline CDR1 is LGHDT and CDR2 YNNKEL (reference sequence). The CDR3 protein is CASSQPGRANYGYTF. The CDR3, as DNA: TGTGCCAGCAGCCAGCCGGGGAGAGCCAACTATGGCTACACCTTC.

This clone was recorded once. This rearrangement joins TRBV5-1 to TRBJ1-4, with 9 nucleotides matching TRBD1. V was pared by 6 bases and J by 8 bases, with 14 bases of the junction left unmatched. Germline V CDR1 and CDR2: SGHRS, YFSETQ. The CDR3 runs 16 residues. CDR3 nucleotide sequence: TGCGCCAGCACCACAATCAAAGGGACAGGGCGAGAAAAACTGTTTTTT. Translation gives CASTTIKGTGREKLFF.